These 25 T cell receptor beta chains came from one sample sequenced in a study of blood T cell repertoires in COVID-19. Assay used: immunoSEQ multiplex PCR; TCRdb lists only in-frame clones, some missing. The repertoire includes tens of thousands of clones, more than 85% of them detected once, and around 3.1% sits in the top ten. The sequencing sample was made of peripheral blood. The receptors here all came from a man between 45 and 60 years old with acute or convalescent COVID-19.

A few counts support this clone. The chain uses TRBV7-3 and TRBJ2-2, with D unclear. Trimming left V 0 bases short and J 7 bases short, with 3 bases between. Germline CDR1 SGHTA, CDR2 FQGTGA. This CDR3 contains 12 residues. This chain's CDR3 is CASSLTHGELFF. CDR3 sequence (DNA): TGTGCCAGCAGCTTAACCCACGGGGAGCTGTTTTTT.

The rearrangement uses TRBV3-1 (or the pseudogene TRBV3-2) and TRBJ2-3; D remains ambiguous. Germline V gives CDR1 LGHDT, CDR2 YNNKEL (reference sequence). Between the trimmed V and J ends, which lost 1 base and 6 bases, there was a span of 8 bases. The CDR3 is 13 amino acids. In DNA, the CDR3 is TGTGCCAGCAGCCAAGGAAGAGCCGATACGCAGTATTTT. Residues: CASSQGRADTQYF.

The V gene is TRBV24-1, the J gene TRBJ1-1; maybe TRBD1 (5 bases). CDR1 is KGHDR, CDR2 SFDVKD, per germline. The CDR3 consists of 15 residues. The V and J ends lost 6 bases and 4 bases respectively, with 17 bases between them. DNA for the CDR3: TGTGCCACCAGTCGGGGGGGGTTTGGAGCCACTGAAGCTTTCTTT. The encoded protein is CATSRGGFGATEAFF.

The V call is TRBV6-5, the J call TRBJ2-7; 7 bases are shared with TRBD2. The CDR3 contains 14 residues. From germline, CDR1 is MNHEY and CDR2 SVGAGI. With V trimmed by 9 bases and J by 2 bases, 10 bases remained unmatched. CDR3 DNA: TGTGCCAGTTCCGGGACTAAGATTCCCTACGAGCAGTACTTC. Translated, it gives CASSGTKIPYEQYF.

The chain carries TRBV18 and TRBJ2-7; D possibly corresponds to TRBD1 (6 bases). The germline V gene encodes CDR1 KGHSH and CDR2 LQKENI. The CDR3 consists of 15 residues. V gave up 4 bases and J gave up 6 bases, with 19 bases separating them. As DNA, the CDR3 is TGTGCCAGCTCACTGGGGAGTCTAACAGGGTTCGAGCAGTACTTC. It translates to CASSLGSLTGFEQYF.

This clone has just one count. The chain has TRBV2 and TRBJ2-3; 7 bases match TRBD2. The CDR3 loop spans 15 amino acids. V lost 4 bases and J lost 6; bases outside the gene matches: 10. The germline gives CDR1 SNHLY, CDR2 FYNNEI. The CDR3 sequence is CASSGGRGSADTQYF. As DNA, the CDR3 is TGTGCCAGCAGTGGAGGGCGGGGGTCGGCGGATACGCAGTATTTT. The full variable domain, in which reference TRBV2 and TRBJ2-3 provide the parts outside the CDR3, is EPEVTQTPSHQVTQMGQEVILRCVPISNHLYFYWYRQILGQKVEFLVSFYNNEISEKSEIFDDQFSVERPDGSNFTLKIRSTKLEDSAMYFCASSGGRGSADTQYFGPGTRLTVL.

In its sample, this clone was seen once. The chain joins TRBV6-5 to TRBJ1-1; 7 nucleotides align to TRBD1. The CDR3 covers 16 residues. Germline lookup yields CDR1 MNHEY and CDR2 SVGAGI. V lost 0 bases, J lost 0 bases, and 4 bases stayed unmatched. CDR3 amino acids: CASSYSGTVMNTEAFF. The CDR3 region has the DNA TGTGCCAGCAGTTACTCCGGGACAGTGATGAACACTGAAGCTTTCTTT.

CDR3 region: CASSLGQGAYEQYF. CDR3 in DNA: TGCGCCAGCAGCCTCGGACAGGGGGCTTACGAGCAGTACTTC. The rearrangement uses TRBV4-1 and TRBJ2-7; 11 bases are shared with TRBD1. This CDR3 has 14 amino acids. The ends lost 4 bases at V and 4 bases at J; junction bases unmatched: 3. Germline V lookup: CDR1 MGHRA, CDR2 YSYEKL.

This sequence joins TRBV7-2 and TRBJ2-2; 14 bases map to TRBD2. Germline CDR1 reads SGHTA; CDR2 reads FQGNSA. The CDR3 length is 17 residues. J was trimmed by 7 bases and V by 2 bases; bases with no gene match: 6. CDR3 sequence (DNA): TGTGCCAGCAGCTTACAGACTAGCGGGGGGGCGGACGGGGAGCTGTTTTTT. It encodes CASSLQTSGGADGELFF.

The chain recombines TRBV3-1 (or the pseudogene TRBV3-2) with TRBJ2-7; D is ambiguous. V was shortened by 1 base and J by 2 bases, with 15 bases between the two germline ends. This CDR3 has 16 amino acids. Germline CDR1 and CDR2: LGHDT and YNNKEL (reference sequence). DNA of the CDR3: TGTGCCAGCAGCCAAGTGCTAAGCCTACCCCCCTACGAGCAGTACTTC. It codes for CASSQVLSLPPYEQYF.

CDR3 sequence: CASSLSGNTEAFF. The CDR3 DNA follows: TGTGCCAGCTCGCTGTCAGGGAACACTGAAGCTTTCTTT. The rearrangement joins TRBV18 to TRBJ1-1; no reliable D call. The germline gives CDR1 KGHSH, CDR2 LQKENI. With 6 bases removed from V and 1 base from J, the gap between germline ends came to 9 bases. CDR3 length equals 13 residues.

This sequence joins TRBV28 and TRBJ2-7, with 8 bases fitting TRBD1. Germline CDR1 is MDHEN and CDR2 is SYDVKM. The CDR3 extends over 16 amino acids. The V segment lost 5 bases and the J segment 4 bases; nucleotides outside the gene matches: 13. CDR3 nucleotide sequence: TGTGCCAGCAGTCCGACAAGGACAGGGACCCCTTACGAGCAGTACTTC. Its protein product is CASSPTRTGTPYEQYF.

This sequence joins TRBV19 and TRBJ2-5, with 10 positions matching TRBD2. CDR1 and CDR2 from the germline V gene are LNHDA and SQIVND (reference sequence). The CDR3 totals 18 residues. Unmatched junction bases numbered 14, after V lost 5 bases and J lost 2 bases. The CDR3 DNA sequence: TGTGCCAGTAGTCCACGGGCGCGCTTAGCGGGGGGACAAGAGACCCAGTACTTC. Protein product: CASSPRARLAGGQETQYF.

The DNA for the CDR3 is TGTGCCAGCAGCTTAAGAGGTCTGAAAAACATTCAGTACTTC. Amino acids: CASSLRGLKNIQYF. The gene calls are TRBV7-2 and TRBJ2-4; no reliable D call. The CDR3 consists of 14 residues. Germline V gene data show CDR1 as SGHTA and CDR2 as FQGNSA. V gave up 2 bases and J gave up 4 bases, with 9 bases separating them.

J is TRBJ2-3 and V is TRBV25-1, with TRBD1 matching over 9 bases. From germline, CDR1 is MGHDK and CDR2 SYGVNS. V lost 8 bases to trimming and J lost 7 bases; unmatched junction nucleotides: 13. This CDR3 spans 15 amino acids. The CDR3 protein is CASSSAAQGANTQYF. CDR3 nucleotide sequence: TGTGCCAGCTCCTCTGCGGCACAGGGGGCAAATACGCAGTATTTT.

V usage is TRBV6-5 and J usage is TRBJ1-1; D is unresolved. The V end was cut by 5 bases, the J end by 2 bases, with 15 bases between. The CDR3 totals 15 residues. Looked up from germline, CDR1 is MNHEY and CDR2 is SVGAGI. The CDR3 DNA reads TGTGCCAGCAGTCCTGGGGAGGCCGACAACACTGAAGCTTTCTTT. Protein sequence: CASSPGEADNTEAFF.

J is TRBJ2-7 and V is TRBV7-2; 16 bases fit TRBD2. The germline V gene has CDR1 SGHTA and CDR2 FQGNSA. There are 16 residues in the CDR3. V shed 5 bases, J shed 5 bases, and the junction held 6 bases outside the gene matches. CDR3 region: CASSMGLAGGQNEQYF. DNA for the CDR3: TGTGCCAGCAGCATGGGACTAGCGGGGGGGCAAAACGAGCAGTACTTC.

This clone was detected only once. The chain recombines TRBV18 with TRBJ1-1; 9 bases fit TRBD1. This CDR3 is built from 15 residues. V dropped 6 bases and J dropped 1; count of bases not matched to a gene: 6. Germline V gives CDR1 KGHSH, CDR2 LQKENI. The CDR3 DNA is TGTGCCAGCTCCCGAGAACAGGGGGCGAACACTGAAGCTTTCTTT. Encoded protein: CASSREQGANTEAFF.

This clone was detected a few times. In DNA form, the CDR3 reads TGTGCCAGTAGTATAGGTAAAGGGGGCACTGAAGCTTTCTTT. This encodes CASSIGKGGTEAFF. The chain uses TRBV19 and TRBJ1-1, with D possibly matching TRBD1 (6 bases). CDR1 LNHDA and CDR2 SQIVND come from the germline V gene (reference sequence). The CDR3 has 14 residues. Trimming left V 1 base short and J 4 bases short, with 10 bases between.

The chain carries TRBV5-1 and TRBJ2-7, with 7 bases aligning to TRBD1. V was clipped by 2 bases and J by 4 bases; unmatched bases: 6. The length of the CDR3 is 14 residues. Looked up from germline, CDR1 is SGHRS and CDR2 is YFSETQ. DNA for the CDR3: TGCGCCAGCAGCTTCGAGGGGGCCGGGTACGAGCAGTACTTC. It specifies CASSFEGAGYEQYF.

This clone was seen a single time. Here the CDR3 reads CASSLEGVRTEAFF. In nucleotides, the CDR3 is TGTGCCAGCAGCTTGGAAGGGGTCAGAACTGAAGCTTTCTTT. V usage is TRBV5-5 and J usage is TRBJ1-1; D perhaps matches TRBD1 (5 bases). Germline V gene data show CDR1 as SGHKS and CDR2 as YYEKEE (reference sequence). Trimming removed 0 bases from V and 5 bases from J, with 11 bases in between. The CDR3 loop spans 14 amino acids.

The V gene is TRBV2, the J gene TRBJ2-7; D remains ambiguous. Germline CDR1 is SNHLY and CDR2 is FYNNEI. The CDR3 is made up of 12 amino acids. V was clipped by 4 bases and J by 6 bases, with 10 bases between them. DNA of the CDR3: TGTGCCAGCAGTGCCGCCTATTCCGAGCAGTACTTC. This translates into CASSAAYSEQYF.

This chain uses TRBV23-1 with TRBJ1-2, with TRBD1 as a possible D gene (5 bases). TRBV23-1 is designated an ORF whose function remains uncertain. V shed 8 bases and J shed 8 bases, with 18 bases lying between them. The CDR3 covers 13 residues. The CDR3 loop is CASRHQGDEGYTF. CDR3 nucleotides: TGCGCCAGCCGACACCAGGGCGACGAGGGCTACACCTTC.

The chain joins TRBV15 to TRBJ1-5, with D unclear. The V gene lost 0 bases and the J gene lost 4 bases, with 13 bases spanning the gap. CDR1 is LNHNV, CDR2 YYDKDF, per germline (reference sequence). There are 16 residues in the CDR3. The CDR3 protein is CATSREGYRLNQPQHF. For the CDR3, the DNA is TGTGCCACCAGCAGAGAAGGTTACAGACTAAATCAGCCCCAGCATTTT.

The genes are TRBV10-2 and TRBJ1-2; 7 bases map to TRBD1. The V gene's germline CDR1 is WSHSY and CDR2 SAAADI. Trimming took 6 bases from V and 4 from J; bases not matched to a gene: 14. The CDR3 runs 16 residues. The CDR3: CASSTLSYRDSYGYTF. As DNA, the CDR3 is TGCGCCAGCAGCACGCTCTCCTACCGGGACAGCTATGGCTACACCTTC.